This T cell receptor beta chain was documented in a study of cytomegalovirus exposure and HLA in healthy donors. Overall study results and limits: Later analysis suggested most CMV-associated TCR beta chains were HLA-restricted. The study labeled 180 or so TCR beta chains cytomegalovirus-associated.

Amplification used 60 Vbeta primers and 13 Jbeta primers. Here immunoSEQ multiplex PCR was the method, and the copy in TCRdb shows in-frame clones only, minus some. The specimen's table records more than 90,000 clones. V lost 0 bases to trimming and J lost 3 bases, with 10 bases between them. Germline V gene sequence: CDR1 MNHEY, CDR2 SMNVEV (reference sequence). The CDR3 totals 15 residues. Comments on this clone: Antigen specificity is unknown.

At collection, donors were nominally healthy, but unrecorded immune exposures were probable. The source material was PBMCs. The clonotype comes from a man aged 35-49 years in good health and CMV-seropositive. The chain combines TRBV27 with TRBJ2-3; D is unclear. CDR3 sequence: CASSLSSVGTDTQYF. The CDR3, as DNA: TGTGCCAGCAGTTTATCCTCGGTCGGTACAGATACGCAGTATTTT.